What follows are 3 T cell receptor beta chains derived from one specimen sequenced in a study of T cell changes during pregnancy in multiple sclerosis. TCRdb keeps only in-frame clones here, not all; method: immunoSEQ multiplex PCR. The sample has some 120,000 clones, roughly 96% seen once. This sample comprised peripheral blood, obtained after pregnancy. Receptors were obtained from a female donor with multiple sclerosis, enrolled in a pregnancy study.

Points on this clone: Distinct nucleotide sequences in the sample also encode this CDR3. V and J are TRBV19 and TRBJ1-5; 10 nucleotides align to TRBD1. The germline V gene encodes CDR1 LNHDA and CDR2 SQIVND (reference sequence). Unmatched junction bases numbered 3, after V lost 4 bases and J lost 6 bases. This CDR3 spans 14 amino acids. The CDR3 spells CASSTGQGGQPQHF. The CDR3 region has the DNA TGTGCCAGTAGTACTGGACAGGGGGGTCAGCCCCAGCATTTT.

The genes are TRBV13 and TRBJ1-2; tentative D call: TRBD1 (5 bases). CDR3 length equals 14 residues. Germline CDR1 PRHDT, CDR2 FYEKMQ (reference sequence). The V gene lost 5 bases and the J gene lost 3 bases, with 13 bases spanning the gap. The CDR3 loop reads CASSQTGGDYGYTF. CDR3 DNA sequence: TGTGCCAGCAGCCAAACGGGGGGAGACTATGGCTACACCTTC.

The rearrangement joins TRBV5-1 to TRBJ2-1, with 8 positions matching TRBD2. The length of the CDR3 is 14 residues. V dropped 3 bases and J dropped 9; count of bases not matched to a gene: 8. Germline lookup yields CDR1 SGHRS and CDR2 YFSETQ. CDR3 region: CASSSGLVSPEQFF. For the CDR3, the DNA is TGCGCCAGCAGCTCGGGACTAGTCTCCCCTGAGCAGTTCTTC. The entire variable domain, with the rest obtained from reference TRBV5-1 and TRBJ2-1, is as follows: KAGVTQTPRYLIKTRGQQVTLSCSPISGHRSVSWYQQTPGQGLQFLFEYFSETQRNKGNFPGRFSGRQFSNSRSEMNVSTLELGDSALYLCASSSGLVSPEQFFGPGTRLTVL.